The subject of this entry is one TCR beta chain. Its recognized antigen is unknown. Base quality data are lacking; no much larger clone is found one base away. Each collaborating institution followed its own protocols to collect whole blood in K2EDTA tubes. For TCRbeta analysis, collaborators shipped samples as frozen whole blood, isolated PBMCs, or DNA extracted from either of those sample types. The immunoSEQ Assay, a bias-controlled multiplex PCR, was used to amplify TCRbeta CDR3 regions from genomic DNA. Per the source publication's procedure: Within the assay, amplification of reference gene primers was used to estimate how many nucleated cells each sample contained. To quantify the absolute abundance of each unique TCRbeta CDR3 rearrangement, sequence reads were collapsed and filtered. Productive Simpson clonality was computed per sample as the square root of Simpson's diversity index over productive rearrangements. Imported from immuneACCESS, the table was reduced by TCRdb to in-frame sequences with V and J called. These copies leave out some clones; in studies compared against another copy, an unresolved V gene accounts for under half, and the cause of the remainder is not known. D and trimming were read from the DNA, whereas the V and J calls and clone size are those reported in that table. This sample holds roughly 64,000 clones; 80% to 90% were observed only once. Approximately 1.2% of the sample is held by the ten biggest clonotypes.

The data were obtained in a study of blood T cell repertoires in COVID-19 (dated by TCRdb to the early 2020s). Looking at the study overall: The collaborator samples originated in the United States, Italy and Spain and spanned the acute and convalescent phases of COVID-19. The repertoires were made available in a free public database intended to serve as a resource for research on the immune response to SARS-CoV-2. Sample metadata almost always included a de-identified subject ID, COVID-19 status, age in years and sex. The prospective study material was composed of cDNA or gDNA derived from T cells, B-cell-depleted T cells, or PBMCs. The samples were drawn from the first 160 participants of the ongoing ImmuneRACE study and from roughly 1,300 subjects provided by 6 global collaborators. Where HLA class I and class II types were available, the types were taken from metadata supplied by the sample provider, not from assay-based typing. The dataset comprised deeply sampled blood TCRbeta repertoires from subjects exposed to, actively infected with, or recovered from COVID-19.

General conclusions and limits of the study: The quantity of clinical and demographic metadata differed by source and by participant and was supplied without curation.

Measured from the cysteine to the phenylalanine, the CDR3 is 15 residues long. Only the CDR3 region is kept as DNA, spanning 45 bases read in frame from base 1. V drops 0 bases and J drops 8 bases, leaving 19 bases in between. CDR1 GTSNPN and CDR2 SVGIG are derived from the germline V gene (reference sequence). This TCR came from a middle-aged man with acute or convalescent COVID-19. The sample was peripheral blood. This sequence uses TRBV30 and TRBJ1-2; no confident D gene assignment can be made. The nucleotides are TGTGCCTGGAGTGTAAAAGGGAGGATTCTGAAAGGCTACACCTTC. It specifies CAWSVKGRILKGYTF. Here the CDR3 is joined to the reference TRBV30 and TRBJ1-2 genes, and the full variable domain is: SQTIHQWPATLVQPVGSPLSLECTVEGTSNPNLYWYRQAAGRGLQLLFYSVGIGQISSEVPQNLSASRPQDRQFILSSKKLLLSDSGFYLCAWSVKGRILKGYTFGSGTRLTVV.